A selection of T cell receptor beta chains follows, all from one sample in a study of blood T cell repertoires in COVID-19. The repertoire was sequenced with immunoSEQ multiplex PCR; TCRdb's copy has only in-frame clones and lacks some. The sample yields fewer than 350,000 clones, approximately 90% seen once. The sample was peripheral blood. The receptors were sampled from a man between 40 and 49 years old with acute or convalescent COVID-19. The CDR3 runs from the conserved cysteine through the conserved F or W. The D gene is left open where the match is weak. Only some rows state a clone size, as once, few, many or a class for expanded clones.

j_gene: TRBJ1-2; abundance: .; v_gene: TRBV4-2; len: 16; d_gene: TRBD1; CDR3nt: TGTGCCAGCAGCCAAGACGCGACAGGGGGCAACTATGGCTACACCTTC; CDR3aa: CASSQDATGGNYGYTF
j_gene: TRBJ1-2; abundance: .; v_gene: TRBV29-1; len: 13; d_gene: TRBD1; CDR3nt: TGCAGCGTTGGGGGGACAGGGGCCTATGGCTACACCTTC; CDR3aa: CSVGGTGAYGYTF
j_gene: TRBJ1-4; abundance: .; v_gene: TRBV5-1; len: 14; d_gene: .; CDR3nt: TGCGCCAGCAGTTCCGACATAGGTGGCGAAAAACTGTTTTTT; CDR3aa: CASSSDIGGEKLFF
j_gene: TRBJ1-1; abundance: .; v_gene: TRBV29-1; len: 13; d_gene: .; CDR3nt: TGCAGCGTTGACGCAGGGGTGAGGACTGAAGCTTTCTTT; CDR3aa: CSVDAGVRTEAFF
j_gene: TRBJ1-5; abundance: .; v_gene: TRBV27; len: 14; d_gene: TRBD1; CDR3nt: TGTGCCAGCAGTACGCTACAGGGGATGCAGCCCCAGCATTTT; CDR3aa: CASSTLQGMQPQHF
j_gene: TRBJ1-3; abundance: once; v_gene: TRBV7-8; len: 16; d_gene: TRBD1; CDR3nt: TGTGCCAGCAGCTTTAGGGACAGGAGCTCTGGAAACACCATATATTTT; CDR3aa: CASSFRDRSSGNTIYF
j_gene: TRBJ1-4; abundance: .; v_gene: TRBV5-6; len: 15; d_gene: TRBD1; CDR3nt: TGTGCCAGCAGCTTCAGACAGGGGGCGGGCGAAAAACTGTTTTTT; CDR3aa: CASSFRQGAGEKLFF
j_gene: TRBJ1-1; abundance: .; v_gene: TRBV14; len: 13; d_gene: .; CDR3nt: TGTGCCAGCAGCCCACACCAGGACACTGAAGCTTTCTTT; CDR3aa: CASSPHQDTEAFF
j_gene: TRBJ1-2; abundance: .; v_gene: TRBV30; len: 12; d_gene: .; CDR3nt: TGTGCCTGGAGTGCTCCTCCGGGAGGCTACACCTTC; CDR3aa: CAWSAPPGGYTF
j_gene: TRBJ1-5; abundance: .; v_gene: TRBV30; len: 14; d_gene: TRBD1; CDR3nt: TGTGCCTGGAGTGTACAGGGGGCCGGGCAGCCCCAGCATTTT; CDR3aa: CAWSVQGAGQPQHF
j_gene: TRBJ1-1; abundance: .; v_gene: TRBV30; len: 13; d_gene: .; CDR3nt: TGTGCCTGGAGTGCCCGAGAACGGGGTGAAGCTTTCTTT; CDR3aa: CAWSARERGEAFF
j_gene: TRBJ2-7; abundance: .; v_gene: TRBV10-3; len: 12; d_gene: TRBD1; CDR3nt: TGTGCCACCGGGACAGGGACCTACGAGCAGTACTTC; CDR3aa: CATGTGTYEQYF
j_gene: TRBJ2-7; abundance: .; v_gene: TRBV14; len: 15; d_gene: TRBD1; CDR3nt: TGTGCCAGCAGCCACTCGACAGGGAGTCTCTACGAGCAGTACTTC; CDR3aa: CASSHSTGSLYEQYF
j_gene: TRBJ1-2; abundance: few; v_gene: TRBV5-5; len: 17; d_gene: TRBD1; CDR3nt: TGTGCCAGCACCCCGACAGGGGGGATAATTAGTAACTATGGCTACACCTTC; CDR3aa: CASTPTGGIISNYGYTF
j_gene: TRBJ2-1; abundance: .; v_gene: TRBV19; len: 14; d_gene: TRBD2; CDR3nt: TGTGCCAGTAGACGGGGGGGCCAGGGGAATGAGCAGTTCTTC; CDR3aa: CASRRGGQGNEQFF
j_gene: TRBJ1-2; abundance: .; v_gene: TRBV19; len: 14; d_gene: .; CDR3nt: TGTGCCAGTACCCAAGGCAGGGGAATCTATGGCTACACCTTC; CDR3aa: CASTQGRGIYGYTF
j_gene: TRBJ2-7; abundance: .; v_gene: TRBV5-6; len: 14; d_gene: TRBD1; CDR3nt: TGTGCCAGCAGCTTAGGGGACAGGGTCCGCGAGCAGTACTTC; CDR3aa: CASSLGDRVREQYF
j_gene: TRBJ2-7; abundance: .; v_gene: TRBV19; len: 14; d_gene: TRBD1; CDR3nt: TGTGCCAGTAGTATTGGGGACAGTGCCTACGAGCAGTACTTC; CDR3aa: CASSIGDSAYEQYF
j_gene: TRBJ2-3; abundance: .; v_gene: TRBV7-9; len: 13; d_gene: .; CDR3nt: TGTGCCAGCAGCGAGTCAGGGGCAGATACGCAGTATTTT; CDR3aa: CASSESGADTQYF
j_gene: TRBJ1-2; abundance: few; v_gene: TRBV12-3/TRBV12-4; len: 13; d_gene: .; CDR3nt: TGTGCCAGCACCTCCGGACAGAGGTATGGCTACACCTTC; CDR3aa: CASTSGQRYGYTF
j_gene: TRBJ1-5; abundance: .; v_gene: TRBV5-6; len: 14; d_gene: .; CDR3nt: TGTGCCAGCAGCCGGAGGTGGCGGGATCAGCCCCAGCATTTT; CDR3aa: CASSRRWRDQPQHF
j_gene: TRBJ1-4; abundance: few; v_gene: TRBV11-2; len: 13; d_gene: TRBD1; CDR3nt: TGTGCCAGCAGTCGCGGACAGGGTGAAAAACTGTTTTTT; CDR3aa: CASSRGQGEKLFF
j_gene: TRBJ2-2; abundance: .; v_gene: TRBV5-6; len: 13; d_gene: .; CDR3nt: TGTGCCAGCAGCTGGGCTCTATCCTGGGAGCTGTTTTTT; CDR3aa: CASSWALSWELFF
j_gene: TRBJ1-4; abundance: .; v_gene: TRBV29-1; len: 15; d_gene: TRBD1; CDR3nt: TGCAGCGTTGAAGATAGGGGGACAGGCGCGGAAAAACTGTTTTTT; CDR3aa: CSVEDRGTGAEKLFF
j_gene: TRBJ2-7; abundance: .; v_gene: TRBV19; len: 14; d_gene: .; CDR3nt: TGTGCCAGTAGTCCCAATTGGAGATCCTACGAGCAGTACTTC; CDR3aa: CASSPNWRSYEQYF
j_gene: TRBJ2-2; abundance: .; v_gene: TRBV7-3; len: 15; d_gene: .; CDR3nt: TGTGCCAGCAGCCTTGCTGGGGGGTTGACCGGGGAGCTGTTTTTT; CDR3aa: CASSLAGGLTGELFF
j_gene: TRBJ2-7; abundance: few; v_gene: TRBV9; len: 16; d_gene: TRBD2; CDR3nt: TGTGCCAGCAGCCCGAGCCCTCAGCGGGGAACCTACGAGCAGTACTTC; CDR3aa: CASSPSPQRGTYEQYF
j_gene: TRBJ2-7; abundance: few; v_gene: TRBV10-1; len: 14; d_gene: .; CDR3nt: TGCGCCAGCAGTGACGGGGGGCGAAGCCACGAGCAGTACTTC; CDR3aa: CASSDGGRSHEQYF